This entry lists 8 T cell receptor beta chains sequenced from one sample in a study of blood T cell repertoires in COVID-19. Produced via immunoSEQ multiplex PCR; TCRdb's table is partial and in-frame only. The repertoire holds over 150,000 clones, with approximately 85% as singletons. Specimen: peripheral blood. The receptors come from a man aged 60 to 69 with COVID-19, enrolled during active disease.

This chain uses TRBV3-1 (or the pseudogene TRBV3-2) with TRBJ1-1; no definite D call. The germline CDR1 and CDR2 sequences are LGHDT and YNNKEL (reference sequence). CDR3 length: 15 residues. V lost 4 bases and J lost 3, with 15 bases in between. CDR3 sequence: CASSPYRTQDTEAFF. CDR3 nucleotide sequence: TGTGCCAGCAGCCCCTATCGGACTCAGGACACTGAAGCTTTCTTT.

This clone has a handful of counts. The chain recombines TRBV28 with TRBJ2-5; tentative D call: TRBD2 (6 bases). The V gene lost 1 base and the J gene lost 4 bases, with 16 bases spanning the gap. Germline CDR1 is MDHEN and CDR2 is SYDVKM. The CDR3 length is 16 residues. In DNA, the CDR3 is TGTGCCAGCAGTTTATTCGGGCAGGAGGGACGAGAGACCCAGTACTTC. Protein: CASSLFGQEGRETQYF.

This clone has more than one count but fewer than ten. The chain employs TRBV7-9 and TRBJ1-1, with D maybe TRBD1 (6 bases). Trimming shortened V by 1 base and J by 4 bases, and 16 bases separated the two germline ends. The CDR3 is 16 residues long. From germline, CDR1 is SEHNR and CDR2 FQNEAQ (reference sequence). Here the CDR3 reads CASSLGGGLLSTEAFF. The DNA for the CDR3 is TGTGCCAGCAGCTTAGGAGGGGGATTACTGAGCACTGAAGCTTTCTTT.

The rearrangement uses TRBV18 and TRBJ1-5; unclear D gene. The V and J ends lost 3 bases and 6 bases respectively, with 15 bases between them. Germline CDR1 reads KGHSH; CDR2 reads LQKENI. CDR3 length: 15 residues. The CDR3: CASSPQMGSSQPQHF. CDR3 coding DNA: TGTGCCAGCTCACCTCAGATGGGCAGCTCTCAGCCCCAGCATTTT.

The rearrangement links TRBV29-1 to TRBJ2-7; 8 bases match TRBD1. The V gene's germline CDR1 is SQVTM and CDR2 ANQGSEA. The V gene end was trimmed by 7 bases and the J gene end by 1 base; junction bases not matched to a gene: 6. The CDR3 is 13 residues long. The chain's CDR3 is CSATGTGSYEQYF. The CDR3 bases are TGCAGCGCCACCGGGACAGGATCCTACGAGCAGTACTTC.

This chain links TRBV2 with TRBJ2-5, with 12 bases aligning to TRBD2. The CDR3 extends over 17 amino acids. CDR1 is SNHLY and CDR2 is FYNNEI in the germline V gene. V dropped 6 bases and J dropped 5; count of bases not matched to a gene: 13. The CDR3 coding sequence is TGTGCCAGCAGGGCGGGACTAGCGGGCCGCGAAGGGGAGACCCAGTACTTC. Translation gives CASRAGLAGREGETQYF.

This clone was seen more than once but under ten times. The CDR3 DNA is TGCAGCGTTCCCGCCGGGACAGGGGCTTATGGCTACACCTTC. Amino acid sequence: CSVPAGTGAYGYTF. The rearrangement links TRBV29-1 to TRBJ1-2; the match to TRBD1 covers 10 bases. Trimming removed 5 bases from V and 5 bases from J; junction bases left unmatched: 8. The CDR3 is 14 amino acids. Looked up from germline, CDR1 is SQVTM and CDR2 is ANQGSEA.

The chain carries TRBV6-5 and TRBJ2-1; 14 bases are shared with TRBD2. This CDR3 is built from 15 residues. Looked up from germline, CDR1 is MNHEY and CDR2 is SVGAGI. Germline trimming cut 2 bases from V and 9 bases from J; bases unmatched to any gene: 3. The CDR3: CASSYGTSGGFEQFF. In DNA, the CDR3 is TGTGCCAGCAGTTACGGGACTAGCGGGGGCTTTGAGCAGTTCTTC.